Listed below are T cell receptor beta chains from one sample, sequenced in a study of CXCR3-negative and CXCR3-positive naive CD8 T cells. TCRdb re-called the 5' RACE reads and gives one entry per CDR3 protein, without DNA. The repertoire shows 6,000 or so distinct CDR3 sequences; the top ten hold around 2.2%. Sample: naive CXCR3+ CD8+ T cells from blood. Receptors were obtained from a human donor in good health. Some clones in this sample may be carry-over from other donors' samples. Each CDR3 is given with its conserved first and last residue. Only part of the rows carry a size: once, few, many, or a class if the clone is expanded.

v_gene: TRBV27; abundance: NA; j_gene: TRBJ1-1; CDR3aa: CASRPRAWGVHTEAFF
v_gene: TRBV4-1; abundance: medium-sized; j_gene: TRBJ2-1; CDR3aa: CASSQGWGPQNEQFF
v_gene: TRBV6-2/TRBV6-3; abundance: NA; j_gene: TRBJ1-1; CDR3aa: CASTPRTENTEAFF
v_gene: TRBV29-1; abundance: NA; j_gene: TRBJ2-4; CDR3aa: CSALIAEIKNIQYF
v_gene: TRBV4-1; abundance: medium-sized; j_gene: TRBJ2-5; CDR3aa: CASSQGRGLMQETQYF
v_gene: TRBV7-9; abundance: medium-sized; j_gene: TRBJ2-7; CDR3aa: CASSLKRAVSYEQYF
v_gene: TRBV20-1; abundance: medium-sized; j_gene: TRBJ1-2; CDR3aa: CSARDGTENYGYTF
v_gene: TRBV29-1; abundance: medium-sized; j_gene: TRBJ1-1; CDR3aa: CSVGQSNTEAFF
v_gene: TRBV6-6; abundance: medium-sized; j_gene: TRBJ2-7; CDR3aa: CASSLDLYEQYF
v_gene: TRBV6-5; abundance: medium-sized; j_gene: TRBJ2-7; CDR3aa: CASSYIQGRYEQYF
v_gene: TRBV19; abundance: NA; j_gene: TRBJ2-7; CDR3aa: CASSALTSGNSSPNEQYF
v_gene: TRBV28; abundance: medium-sized; j_gene: TRBJ2-1; CDR3aa: CASSLTRISYNEQFF